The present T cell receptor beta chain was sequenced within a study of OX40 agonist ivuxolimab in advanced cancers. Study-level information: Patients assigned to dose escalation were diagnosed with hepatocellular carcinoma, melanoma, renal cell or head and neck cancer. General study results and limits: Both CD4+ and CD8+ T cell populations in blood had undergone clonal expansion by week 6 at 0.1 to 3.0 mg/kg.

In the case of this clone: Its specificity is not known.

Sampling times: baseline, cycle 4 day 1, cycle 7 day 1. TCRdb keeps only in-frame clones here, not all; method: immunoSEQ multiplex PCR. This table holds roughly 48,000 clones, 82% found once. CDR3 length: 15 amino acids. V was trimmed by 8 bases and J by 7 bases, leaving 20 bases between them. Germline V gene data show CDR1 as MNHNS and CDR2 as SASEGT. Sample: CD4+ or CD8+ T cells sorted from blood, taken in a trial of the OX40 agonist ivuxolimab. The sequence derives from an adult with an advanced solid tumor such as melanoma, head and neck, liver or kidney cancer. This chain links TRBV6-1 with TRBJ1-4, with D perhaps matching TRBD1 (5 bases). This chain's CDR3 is CASSYAGGVGEKLFF. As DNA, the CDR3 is TGTGCCAGCTCCTATGCGGGGGGAGTGGGTGAAAAACTGTTTTTT.